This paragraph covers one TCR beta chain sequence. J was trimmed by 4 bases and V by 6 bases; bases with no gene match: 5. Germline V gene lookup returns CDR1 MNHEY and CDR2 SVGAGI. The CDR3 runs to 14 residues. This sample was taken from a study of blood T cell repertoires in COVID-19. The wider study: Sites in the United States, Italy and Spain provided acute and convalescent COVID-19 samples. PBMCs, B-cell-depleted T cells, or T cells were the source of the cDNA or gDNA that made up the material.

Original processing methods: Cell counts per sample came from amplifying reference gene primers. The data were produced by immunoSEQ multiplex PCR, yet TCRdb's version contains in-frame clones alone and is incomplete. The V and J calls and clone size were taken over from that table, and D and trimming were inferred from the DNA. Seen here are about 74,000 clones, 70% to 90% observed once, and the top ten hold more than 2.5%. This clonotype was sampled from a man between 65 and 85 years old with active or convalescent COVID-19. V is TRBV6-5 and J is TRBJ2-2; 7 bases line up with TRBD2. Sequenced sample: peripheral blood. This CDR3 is CASSRTRATGELFF. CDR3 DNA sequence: TGTGCCAGCAGCCGGACTAGGGCCACCGGGGAGCTGTTTTTT.